One and the same sample provided the 12 T cell receptor beta chains below, sequenced in a study of T-cell reconstitution after alpha-beta-depleted transplantation in children. During its preparation, the TCRbeta library received unique molecular identifiers. TCRdb ran MiXCR on the PCR reads and lists one entry per CDR3 protein. The table shows about 490,000 distinct CDR3 sequences, with approximately 10% occurring only once. The starting material was PBMCs, obtained before TCRalphabeta/CD19-depleted stem cell transplant. Every receptor here comes from a child aged 2 to 9 with inherited bone marrow failure, due to receive a stem cell transplant.

This clonotype was found many times. This sequence joins TRBV12-3 or TRBV12-4 and TRBJ2-1, with 7 bases lining up with TRBD1. The CDR3 is 15 residues long. V shed 7 bases and J 8 bases; nucleotides not matched to a gene: 14. The CDR3 DNA follows: TGTGCCAGCACCCCCGGTGGGCCAGGGGGACATGAGCAGTTCTTC. Translated: CASTPGGPGGHEQFF.

This clonotype has just a few counts. J is TRBJ1-3 and V is TRBV20-1; the D gene is possibly TRBD1 (5 bases). Trimming stripped 3 bases from V and 0 bases from J, with 12 bases between. The CDR3 covers 15 residues. Germline assignment: CDR1 DFQATT and CDR2 SNEGSKA (reference sequence). CDR3 loop: CSASGTANSGNTIYF. The CDR3 DNA follows: TGCAGTGCTAGTGGGACGGCTAACTCTGGAAACACCATATATTTT.

V gene TRBV20-1 combines with J gene TRBJ2-1, with 8 bases fitting TRBD1. Germline V gene sequence: CDR1 DFQATT, CDR2 SNEGSKA (reference sequence). Trimming removed 5 bases from V and 3 bases from J; junction bases left unmatched: 18. This CDR3 comprises 18 residues. The CDR3 sequence: CSASPTGVPYLYYNEQFF. In nucleotides, the CDR3 is TGCAGTGCTTCTCCGACAGGGGTCCCATACCTTTACTACAATGAGCAGTTCTTC.

This clonotype was counted at least ten times. The chain is built from TRBV20-1 and TRBJ2-1; 10 positions agree with TRBD2. The CDR3 is made up of 15 amino acids. Trimming took 0 bases from V and 7 from J; bases not matched to a gene: 6. Germline V gene lookup returns CDR1 DFQATT and CDR2 SNEGSKA (reference sequence). The CDR3 loop is CSARDLAGVKNEQFF. The CDR3 DNA follows: TGCAGTGCTAGAGATCTAGCGGGAGTCAAGAATGAGCAGTTCTTC.

This clonotype has a count of ten or more. The DNA for the CDR3 is TGTGCCAGCAGCTTAGTCAAGGGTTCCTACGAGCAGTACTTC. Protein sequence: CASSLVKGSYEQYF. The chain couples TRBV7-9 to TRBJ2-7; no firm D call. CDR3 size: 14 residues. V gave up 1 base and J gave up 1 base, with 8 bases separating them. Germline loops: CDR1 SEHNR, CDR2 FQNEAQ (reference sequence).

Many counts were recorded for this clonotype. The chain is built from TRBV25-1 and TRBJ1-2; D gene unclear. The CDR3 consists of 11 residues. V dropped 4 bases and J dropped 5 bases, with 5 bases sitting between them. Germline CDR1 and CDR2: MGHDK and SYGVNS. The CDR3: CASSAPYGYTF. CDR3 DNA sequence: TGTGCCAGCAGTGCTCCGTATGGCTACACCTTC.

This clonotype was seen at least ten times. This chain links TRBV4-3 with TRBJ2-1; 7 nucleotides line up with TRBD2. V lost 5 bases and J lost 4; bases outside the gene matches: 11. Per the germline V gene, CDR1 is LGHNA and CDR2 is YSLEER. This CDR3 contains 16 residues. In nucleotides, the CDR3 is TGCGCCAGCAGCGAGAACGGGCCTAGCGGTTACAATGAGCAGTTCTTC. Its translation is CASSENGPSGYNEQFF.

This clonotype was found many times. The V call is TRBV28, the J call TRBJ1-5; D is ambiguous. V was cut by 3 bases and J by 2 bases, with 20 bases left in between. Germline CDR1 and CDR2: MDHEN and SYDVKM. This CDR3 has 18 amino acids. CDR3: CASSFVGSGMWGNQPQHF. The CDR3 coding sequence is TGTGCCAGCAGTTTTGTGGGCAGTGGGATGTGGGGCAATCAGCCCCAGCATTTT. Filled out from reference TRBV28 and TRBJ1-5, the complete variable domain reads DVKVTQSSRYLVKRTGEKVFLECVQDMDHENMFWYRQDPGLGLRLIYFSYDVKMKEKGDIPEGYSVSREKKERFSLILESASTNQTSMYLCASSFVGSGMWGNQPQHFGDGTRLSIL.

This clonotype was observed many times. V usage is TRBV7-2 and J usage is TRBJ2-7; D is ambiguous. The CDR3 extends over 13 amino acids. Looked up from germline, CDR1 is SGHTA and CDR2 is FQGNSA. Trimming removed 5 bases at V and 6 bases at J, with 14 bases between. The CDR3 reads CASSLQIGLEQYF. DNA for the CDR3: TGTGCCAGCAGCCTACAAATTGGCCTCGAGCAGTACTTC.

This chain uses TRBV4-2 with TRBJ2-7, with TRBD2 matching over 8 bases. CDR1 and CDR2 from the germline V gene are LGHNA and YNFKEQ. This CDR3 has 15 residues. V trimming: 0 bases; J trimming: 3 bases; junction bases outside the gene matches: 4. The CDR3 DNA is TGTGCCAGCAGCCAAGACGCAAGCGGGAGCTACGAGCAGTACTTC. Its protein is CASSQDASGSYEQYF.

As concerns this clonotype: A much larger clone sits a single nucleotide away, making a read error possible. The V gene is TRBV28, the J gene TRBJ1-2, with unresolved D. Germline loops: CDR1 MDHEN, CDR2 SYDVKM. CDR3 length equals 13 residues. The chain's CDR3 is CASSLSTNYAYTF. DNA of the CDR3: TGTGCCAGCAGTTTATCAACTAACTATGCCTACACCTTC.

This clonotype came up many times. The gene calls are TRBV5-1 and TRBJ2-1; 11 positions agree with TRBD1. The trim removed 9 bases at V and 4 bases at J, leaving 9 bases unmatched. The CDR3 is 15 residues long. Germline CDR1 is SGHRS and CDR2 is YFSETQ. The CDR3 DNA follows: TGCGCCACCAGAGAAGGACAGGGGGCTTACAATGAGCAGTTCTTC. Protein product: CATREGQGAYNEQFF.